Shown below are 8 T cell receptor beta chains from a single sample sequenced in a study of blood T cells in healthy people across ages. The second PCR ran roughly 6 to 12 cycles with a sample-barcoded 5' primer and J-beta primers. MiXCR, run by TCRdb on the 5' RACE reads, gives a single entry per CDR3 protein. The table records hundreds of thousands of distinct CDR3 sequences, around 24% of them present only once. These data were likewise used in another study, on T cells of mothers and their children.

The material sequenced was blood. These receptors came from a boy aged 5 to 17 in good health.

This clonotype was seen only a few times. The CDR3 loop reads CASSFVQGRSNEKLFF. The CDR3, as DNA: TGTGCCAGCAGTTTTGTTCAGGGGCGGTCTAATGAAAAACTGTTTTTT. The V gene is TRBV28, the J gene TRBJ1-4; TRBD1 might be the D (6 bases). This CDR3 region has 16 residues. Germline CDR1 and CDR2: MDHEN and SYDVKM. With 3 bases removed from V and 3 bases from J, the gap between germline ends came to 14 bases.

CDR3 nucleotide sequence: TGCAGTGCTTCCGGGACAGGGGGCGTTGAGCAGTACTTC. This codes for CSASGTGGVEQYF. The chain employs TRBV20-1 and TRBJ2-7, with TRBD1 matching over 12 bases. This CDR3 is 13 amino acids long. The V segment lost 5 bases and the J segment 7 bases; nucleotides outside the gene matches: 6. Germline CDR1 reads DFQATT; CDR2 reads SNEGSKA (reference sequence).

This clonotype was seen more than once but under ten times. In nucleotides, the CDR3 is TGTGCCAGCAGTTACTCGGGGAGAGCGGGGCAAGAGACCCAGTACTTC. The encoded protein is CASSYSGRAGQETQYF. The chain carries TRBV6-5 and TRBJ2-5, with TRBD2 identical over 7 bases. The trim removed 0 bases at V and 2 bases at J, leaving 6 bases unmatched. Germline V gene sequence: CDR1 MNHEY, CDR2 SVGAGI. The CDR3 contains 16 residues.

This chain joins TRBV6-5 and TRBJ1-4; 8 nucleotides agree with TRBD1. This CDR3 is built from 18 residues. The V segment lost 0 bases and the J segment 7 bases; nucleotides outside the gene matches: 13. CDR1 and CDR2 from the germline V gene are MNHEY and SVGAGI. Here the CDR3 DNA reads TGTGCCAGCAGTTACTCTTTGACAGGGGAGGATAACAGTGAAAAACTGTTTTTT. Its protein product is CASSYSLTGEDNSEKLFF.

This chain links TRBV7-9 with TRBJ1-2; a possible D gene is TRBD1 (5 bases). Trimming removed 6 bases at V and 6 bases at J, with 14 bases between. The V gene's germline CDR1 is SEHNR and CDR2 FQNEAQ (reference sequence). This CDR3 has 13 amino acids. The CDR3 loop is CASSYDGGDGYTF. CDR3 in DNA: TGTGCCAGCAGTTATGACGGAGGGGATGGCTACACCTTC.

The chain recombines TRBV10-2 with TRBJ1-2, with unresolved D. The CDR3 spans 13 residues. The V gene lost 2 bases and the J gene lost 7 bases, with 11 bases spanning the gap. Per the germline V gene, CDR1 is WSHSY and CDR2 is SAAADI. CDR3 bases: TGCGCCAGCAGTGAGGTGGGCCCCCTTGGCTACACCTTC. Its translation is CASSEVGPLGYTF.

This clonotype was counted between two and nine times. The chain joins TRBV19 to TRBJ1-5, with 7 bases aligning to TRBD1. Unmatched junction bases numbered 10, after V lost 4 bases and J lost 4 bases. Germline V gene data show CDR1 as LNHDA and CDR2 as SQIVND (reference sequence). The CDR3 is 16 amino acids. CDR3 sequence reads: CASSTNQGQPNQPQHF. The DNA of the CDR3 is TGTGCCAGTAGTACAAACCAGGGACAGCCTAATCAGCCCCAGCATTTT.

This clonotype was seen a handful of times. V gene TRBV29-1 combines with J gene TRBJ2-6; D not certain. The germline V gene has CDR1 SQVTM and CDR2 ANQGSEA. V lost 5 bases, J lost 0 bases, and 11 bases lay in between. CDR3 length: 15 residues. The CDR3 reads CSVLTDHSGANVLTF. In nucleotides, the CDR3 is TGCAGCGTTCTTACTGATCACTCTGGGGCCAACGTCCTGACTTTC.